This TCR beta chain was recovered during a study of T-cell reconstitution after alpha-beta-depleted transplantation in children. This CDR3 region has 14 residues. Germline V gene lookup returns CDR1 SGDLS and CDR2 YYNGEE. The V end lost 6 bases, the J end lost 5 bases, and 14 bases lay between the germline ends. This clonotype came up many times. Its specificity is not known. General observations from the study: Several patients had high TCRbeta diversity at day 60; it came from surviving recipient T cells and thymic progenitors. A year had passed since transplant, and T-cell counts and diversity by then came mostly from newly produced T cells. Several hundred expanded graft clones reportedly were the source of alpha-beta T cells about two months after transplant.

Preparation of the TCRbeta library was carried out with unique molecular identifiers. TCRdb reprocessed the PCR reads via MiXCR and lists one record per CDR3 protein. The table records approximately 99,000 distinct CDR3 sequences, around 6.4% of them present only once. The sequence came from a male patient under 10 years old who had a stem cell transplant for acute lymphoblastic leukemia, so the T cells may come from the graft donor. The sequencing here drew on PBMCs, mostly from graft donor cells, taken 360 days after TCRalphabeta/CD19-depleted stem cell transplant. The rearrangement joins TRBV9 to TRBJ2-2; D ambiguous. The CDR3 DNA sequence: TGTGCCAGCAACCCCCCGGACCCGACCGGGGAGCTGTTTTTT. Translating gives CASNPPDPTGELFF.